Relative to its sample, the clone carrying this TCR beta chain is medium-sized (0.01 to 0.1%). Its antigen remains unidentified. This beta chain is an off-target read within a library intended for alpha chains, so its frequency means little. The sample originates from a study of spatial heterogeneity in lung cancer. Turning to the study itself: Tumor regions showed TCR transcript counts that correlated strongly with a T cell module score from matched bulk RNA-seq. Across the raw uncorrected reads, a unique TCR and UMI combination was observed, on average, more than ten times. General study findings and limits: The study found that expanded intratumoral alpha and beta TCR counts tracked tumor mutation counts.

TCR cDNA molecules each had a unique molecular identifier. Each CDR3 protein gets one entry after TCRdb re-called the 5' RACE reads with MiXCR. The sample has 9,900 or so distinct CDR3 sequences, roughly 12% seen once. The time point is: sample taken at primary tumor resection. The donor group consisted of roughly 70 patients who had untreated, early-stage non-small cell lung cancer. V gave up 3 bases and J gave up 7 bases; unmatched junction bases: 3. The germline V gene has CDR1 SQVTM and CDR2 ANQGSEA. The CDR3 extends over 13 amino acids. This clonotype was obtained from a male donor with early-stage non-small cell lung cancer. This sequence joins TRBV29-1 and TRBJ2-1; 10 bases map to TRBD2. Sequencing used lung tumor tissue, obtained at surgery. CDR3 amino acids: CSVEASGRNEQFF. The CDR3 bases are TGCAGCGTTGAGGCTAGCGGGAGAAATGAGCAGTTCTTC.